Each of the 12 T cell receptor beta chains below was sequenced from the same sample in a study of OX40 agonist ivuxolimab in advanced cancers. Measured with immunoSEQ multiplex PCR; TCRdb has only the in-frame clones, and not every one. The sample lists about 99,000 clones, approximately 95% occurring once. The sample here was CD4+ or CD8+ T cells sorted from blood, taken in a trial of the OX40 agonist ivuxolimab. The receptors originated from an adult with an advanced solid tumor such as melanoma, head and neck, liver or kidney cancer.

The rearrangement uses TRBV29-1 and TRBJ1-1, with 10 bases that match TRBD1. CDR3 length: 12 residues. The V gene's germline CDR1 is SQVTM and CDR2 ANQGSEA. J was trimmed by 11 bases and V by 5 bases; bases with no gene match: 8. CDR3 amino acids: CSVSWTGGFAFF. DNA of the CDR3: TGCAGCGTTTCATGGACAGGGGGTTTTGCTTTCTTT.

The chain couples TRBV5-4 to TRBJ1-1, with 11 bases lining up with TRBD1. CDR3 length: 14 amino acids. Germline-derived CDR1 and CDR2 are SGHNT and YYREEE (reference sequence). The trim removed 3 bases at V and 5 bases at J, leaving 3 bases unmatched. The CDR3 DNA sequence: TGTGCCAGCAGCTACGGACAGGGGGCGACTGAAGCTTTCTTT. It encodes CASSYGQGATEAFF.

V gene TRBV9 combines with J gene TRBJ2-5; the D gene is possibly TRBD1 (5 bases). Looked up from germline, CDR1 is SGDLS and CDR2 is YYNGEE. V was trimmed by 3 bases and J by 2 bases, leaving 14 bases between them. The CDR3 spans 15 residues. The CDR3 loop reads CASSAYPDRQETQYF. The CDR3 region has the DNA TGTGCCAGCAGCGCCTACCCCGACAGACAAGAGACCCAGTACTTC.

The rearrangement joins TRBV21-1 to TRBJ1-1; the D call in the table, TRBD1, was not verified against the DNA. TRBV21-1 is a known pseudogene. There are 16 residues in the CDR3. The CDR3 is CASSRRRQGRNTEAFF. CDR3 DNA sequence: TGTGCCAGCAGCCGAAGGAGACAGGGAAGGAACACTGAAGCTTTCTTT.

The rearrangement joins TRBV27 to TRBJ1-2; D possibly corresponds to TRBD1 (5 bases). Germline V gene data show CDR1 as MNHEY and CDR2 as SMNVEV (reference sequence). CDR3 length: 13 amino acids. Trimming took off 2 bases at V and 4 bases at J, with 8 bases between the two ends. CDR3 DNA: TGTGCCAGCAGTTTAGGGGCGACCTATGGCTACACCTTC. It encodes CASSLGATYGYTF.

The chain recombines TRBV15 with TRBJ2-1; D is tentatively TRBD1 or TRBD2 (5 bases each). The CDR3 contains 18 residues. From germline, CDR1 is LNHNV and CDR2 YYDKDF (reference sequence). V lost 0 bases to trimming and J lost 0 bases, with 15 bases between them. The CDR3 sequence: CATSRDTGASGSYNEQFF. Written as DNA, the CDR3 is TGTGCCACCAGCAGAGACACCGGGGCGAGCGGCTCCTACAATGAGCAGTTCTTC.

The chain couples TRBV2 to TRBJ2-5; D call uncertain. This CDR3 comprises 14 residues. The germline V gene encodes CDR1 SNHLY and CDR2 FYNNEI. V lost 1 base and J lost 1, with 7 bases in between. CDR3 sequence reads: CASSEEATQETQYF. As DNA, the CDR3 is TGTGCCAGCAGTGAAGAGGCGACCCAAGAGACCCAGTACTTC. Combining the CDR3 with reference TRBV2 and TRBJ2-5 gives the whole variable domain EPEVTQTPSHQVTQMGQEVILRCVPISNHLYFYWYRQILGQKVEFLVSFYNNEISEKSEIFDDQFSVERPDGSNFTLKIRSTKLEDSAMYFCASSEEATQETQYFGPGTRLLVL.

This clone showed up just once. CDR3 loop: CATSRDLTSGVTGELFF. CDR3 nucleotides: TGTGCCACCAGCAGAGATTTGACTAGCGGGGTCACCGGGGAGCTGTTTTTT. V gene TRBV15 combines with J gene TRBJ2-2; 11 bases are shared with TRBD2. Per the germline V gene, CDR1 is LNHNV and CDR2 is YYDKDF (reference sequence). This CDR3 region has 17 residues. Trimming removed 0 bases from V and 4 bases from J; junction bases left unmatched: 4. Combining the CDR3 with reference TRBV15 and TRBJ2-2 gives the whole variable domain DAMVIQNPRYQVTQFGKPVTLSCSQTLNHNVMYWYQQKSSQAPKLLFHYYDKDFNNEADTPDNFQSRRPNTSFCFLDIRSPGLGDTAMYLCATSRDLTSGVTGELFFGEGSRLTVL.

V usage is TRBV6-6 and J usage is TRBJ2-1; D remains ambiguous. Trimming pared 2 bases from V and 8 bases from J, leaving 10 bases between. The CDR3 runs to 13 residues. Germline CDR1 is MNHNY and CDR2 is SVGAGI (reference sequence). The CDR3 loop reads CASSYVRKDEQFF. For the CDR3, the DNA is TGTGCCAGCAGTTACGTACGGAAGGATGAGCAGTTCTTC.

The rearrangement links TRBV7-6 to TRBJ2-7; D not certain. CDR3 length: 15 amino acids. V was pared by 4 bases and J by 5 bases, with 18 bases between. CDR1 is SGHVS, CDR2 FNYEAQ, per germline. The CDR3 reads CASSSTYGSTHEQYF. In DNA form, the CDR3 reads TGTGCCAGCAGCTCCACCTATGGGTCTACCCACGAGCAGTACTTC.

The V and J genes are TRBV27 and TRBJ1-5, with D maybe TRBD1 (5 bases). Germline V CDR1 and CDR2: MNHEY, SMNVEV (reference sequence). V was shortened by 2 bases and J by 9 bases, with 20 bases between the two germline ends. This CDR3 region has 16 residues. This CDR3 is CASSLNPGDGGAPQHF. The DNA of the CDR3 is TGTGCCAGCAGTTTAAACCCCGGGGATGGGGGAGCGCCCCAGCATTTT.

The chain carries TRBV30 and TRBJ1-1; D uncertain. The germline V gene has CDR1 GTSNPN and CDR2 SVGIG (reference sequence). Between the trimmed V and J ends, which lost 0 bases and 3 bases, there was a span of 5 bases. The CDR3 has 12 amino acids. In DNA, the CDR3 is TGTGCCTGGAGTGTAAGTGACACTGAAGCTTTCTTT. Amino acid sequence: CAWSVSDTEAFF.